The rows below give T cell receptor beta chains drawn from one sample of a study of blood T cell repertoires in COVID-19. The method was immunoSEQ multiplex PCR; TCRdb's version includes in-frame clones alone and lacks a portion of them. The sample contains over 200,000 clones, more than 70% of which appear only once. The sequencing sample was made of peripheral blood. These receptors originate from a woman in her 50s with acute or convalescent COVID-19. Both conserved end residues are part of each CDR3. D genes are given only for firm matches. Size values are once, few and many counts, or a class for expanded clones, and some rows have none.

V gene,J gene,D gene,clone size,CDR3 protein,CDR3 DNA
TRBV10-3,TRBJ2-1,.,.,CAISESVEAYNEQFF,TGTGCCATCAGTGAGTCGGTGGAGGCCTACAATGAGCAGTTCTTC
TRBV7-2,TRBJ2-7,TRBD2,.,CASSLSGRASGRAEQYF,TGTGCCAGCAGCTTAAGCGGCCGGGCTAGCGGGAGGGCCGAGCAGTACTTC
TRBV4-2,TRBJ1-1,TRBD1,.,CASSPDRQGSAEAFF,TGTGCCAGCAGCCCCGACCGACAGGGGTCCGCTGAAGCTTTCTTT
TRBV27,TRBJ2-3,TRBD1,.,CASSLSVENRGPRDTQYF,TGTGCCAGCAGTTTATCAGTGGAAAACAGGGGGCCGAGAGATACGCAGTATTTT
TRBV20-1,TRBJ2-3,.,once,CSASGTSTDTQYF,TGCAGTGCTAGTGGGACTTCCACAGATACGCAGTATTTT
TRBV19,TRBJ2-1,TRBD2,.,CASSITSGTFNEQFF,TGTGCCAGTAGTATTACTAGCGGGACTTTCAATGAGCAGTTCTTC
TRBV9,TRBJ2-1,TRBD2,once,CASSVMPGGTYNEQFF,TGTGCCAGCAGCGTAATGCCGGGAGGAACCTACAATGAGCAGTTCTTC
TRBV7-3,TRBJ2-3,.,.,CASSKLVGDTQYF,TGTGCCAGCAGCAAATTAGTTGGAGATACGCAGTATTTT
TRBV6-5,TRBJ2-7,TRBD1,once,CASSLRDSGPYEQYF,TGTGCCAGCAGTCTCCGGGACAGTGGACCCTACGAGCAGTACTTC
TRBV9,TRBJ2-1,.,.,CASSLSYNEQFF,TGTGCCAGCAGTCTATCCTACAATGAGCAGTTCTTC
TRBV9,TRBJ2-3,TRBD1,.,CASSARQGLTDTQYF,TGTGCCAGCAGCGCGAGACAGGGTCTTACAGATACGCAGTATTTT
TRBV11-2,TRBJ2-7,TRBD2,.,CASSLRSGNEGYEQYF,TGTGCCAGCAGCCTCCGTAGCGGGAATGAGGGATACGAGCAGTACTTC
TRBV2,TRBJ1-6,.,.,CASRVTGRNSPLHF,TGTGCCAGCAGAGTCACAGGGCGTAATTCACCCCTCCACTTT
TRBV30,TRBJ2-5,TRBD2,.,CAWSVAGEKTQYF,TGTGCCTGGAGTGTTGCGGGGGAAAAGACCCAGTACTTC
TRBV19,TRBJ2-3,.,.,CASSTRTAGSTDTQYF,TGTGCCAGTAGTACCCGGACCGCGGGCAGCACAGATACGCAGTATTTT
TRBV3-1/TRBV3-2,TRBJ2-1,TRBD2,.,CASRQRDHNEQFF,TGTGCCAGCAGGCAGCGGGACCACAATGAGCAGTTCTTC